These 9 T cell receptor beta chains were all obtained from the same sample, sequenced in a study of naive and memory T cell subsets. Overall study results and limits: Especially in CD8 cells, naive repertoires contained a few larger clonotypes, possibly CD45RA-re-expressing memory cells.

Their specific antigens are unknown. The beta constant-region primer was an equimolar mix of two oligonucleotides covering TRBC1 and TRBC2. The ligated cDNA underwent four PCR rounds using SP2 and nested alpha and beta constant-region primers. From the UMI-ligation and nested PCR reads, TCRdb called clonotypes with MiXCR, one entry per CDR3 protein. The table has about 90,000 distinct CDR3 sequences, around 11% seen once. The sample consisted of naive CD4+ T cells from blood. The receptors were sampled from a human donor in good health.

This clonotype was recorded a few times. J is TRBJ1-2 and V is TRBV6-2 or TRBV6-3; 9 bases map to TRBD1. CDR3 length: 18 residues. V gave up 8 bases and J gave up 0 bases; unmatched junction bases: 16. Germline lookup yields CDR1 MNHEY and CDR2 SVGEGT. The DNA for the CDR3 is TGTGCCAGCCGACCCGCCGGGACAGGGAGACCACCTAACTATGGCTACACCTTC. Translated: CASRPAGTGRPPNYGYTF.

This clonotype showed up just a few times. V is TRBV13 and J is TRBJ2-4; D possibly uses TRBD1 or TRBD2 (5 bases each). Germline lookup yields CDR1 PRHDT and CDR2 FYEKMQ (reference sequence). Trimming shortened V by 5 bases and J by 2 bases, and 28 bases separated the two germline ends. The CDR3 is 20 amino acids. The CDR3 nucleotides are TGTGCCAGCAGCCCCTATCCGGGACCTGAACCATTGCGGACCAAAAACATTCAGTACTTC. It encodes CASSPYPGPEPLRTKNIQYF.

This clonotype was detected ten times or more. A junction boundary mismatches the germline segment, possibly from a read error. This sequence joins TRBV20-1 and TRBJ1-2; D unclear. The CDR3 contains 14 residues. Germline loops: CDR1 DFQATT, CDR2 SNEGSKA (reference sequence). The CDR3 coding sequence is TGCAGTGCTGGAGAGAGGGAATCTAACTATGGCTACACCTTC. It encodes CSAGERESNYGYTF.

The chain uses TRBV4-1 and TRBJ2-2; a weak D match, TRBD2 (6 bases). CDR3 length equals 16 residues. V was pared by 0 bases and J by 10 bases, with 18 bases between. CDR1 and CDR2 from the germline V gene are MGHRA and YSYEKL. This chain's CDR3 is CASSQEDWGVGAELFF. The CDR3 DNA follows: TGCGCCAGCAGCCAAGAAGATTGGGGGGTTGGGGCGGAGCTGTTTTTT.

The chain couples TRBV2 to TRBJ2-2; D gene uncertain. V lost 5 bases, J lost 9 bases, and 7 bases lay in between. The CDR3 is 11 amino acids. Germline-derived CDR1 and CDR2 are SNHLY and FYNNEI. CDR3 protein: CASSQSRELFF. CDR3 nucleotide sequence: TGTGCCAGCAGTCAAAGTCGGGAGCTGTTTTTT.

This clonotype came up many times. The CDR3 region has the DNA TGTGCCAGCAGCCTAGAAACCGGGACTAGAGCCAATGAGCAGTTCTTC. Its protein product is CASSLETGTRANEQFF. J is TRBJ2-1 and V is TRBV7-3; 8 positions match TRBD2. Germline values: CDR1 SGHTA, CDR2 FQGTGA. The CDR3 has 16 residues. V gave up 5 bases and J gave up 6 bases; unmatched junction bases: 12.

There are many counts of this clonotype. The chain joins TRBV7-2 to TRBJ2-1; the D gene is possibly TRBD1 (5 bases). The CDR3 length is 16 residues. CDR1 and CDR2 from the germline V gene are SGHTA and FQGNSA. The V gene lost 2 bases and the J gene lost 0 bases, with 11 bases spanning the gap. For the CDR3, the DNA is TGTGCCAGCAGCTTATATCAGGGAAGCTCCTACAATGAGCAGTTCTTC. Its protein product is CASSLYQGSSYNEQFF.

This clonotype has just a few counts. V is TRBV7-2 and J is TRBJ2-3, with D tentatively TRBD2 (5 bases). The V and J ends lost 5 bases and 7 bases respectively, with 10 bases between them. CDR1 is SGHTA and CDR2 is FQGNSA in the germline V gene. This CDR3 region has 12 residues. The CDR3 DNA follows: TGTGCCAGCAGCGTGCGGAGGCATACGCAGTATTTT. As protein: CASSVRRHTQYF. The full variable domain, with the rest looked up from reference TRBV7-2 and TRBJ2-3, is GAGVSQSPSNKVTEKGKDVELRCDPISGHTALYWYRQSLGQGLEFLIYFQGNSAPDKSGLPSDRFSAERTGGSVSTLTIQRTQQEDSAVYLCASSVRRHTQYFGPGTRLTVL.

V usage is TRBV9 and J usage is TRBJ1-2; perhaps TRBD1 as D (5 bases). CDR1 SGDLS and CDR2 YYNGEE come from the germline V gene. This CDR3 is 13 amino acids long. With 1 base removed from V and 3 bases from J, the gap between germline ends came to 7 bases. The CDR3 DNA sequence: TGTGCCAGCAGCGTATTGGGGGACTATGGCTACACCTTC. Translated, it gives CASSVLGDYGYTF. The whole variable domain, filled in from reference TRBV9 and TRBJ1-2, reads DSGVTQTPKHLITATGQRVTLRCSPRSGDLSVYWYQQSLDQGLQFLIQYYNGEERAKGNILERFSAQQFPDLHSELNLSSLELGDSALYFCASSVLGDYGYTFGSGTRLTVV.